The 21 T cell receptor beta chains below come from one sample, sequenced in a study of T cells after yellow fever vaccination. TCRdb re-analysed the 5' RACE reads in MiXCR, keeping a single row per CDR3 protein. The repertoire holds about 320,000 distinct CDR3 sequences, with roughly an eighth as singletons. Sequencing used CD4+ T cells sorted from PBMCs, obtained 15 days after the yellow fever booster vaccination. These receptors all stem from a man younger than 30 who received the YFV17D yellow fever vaccine.

This clonotype was seen a few times. The chain is built from TRBV7-2 and TRBJ1-3; no firm D call. The germline V gene encodes CDR1 SGHTA and CDR2 FQGNSA. The CDR3 has 14 amino acids. V was clipped by 7 bases and J by 2 bases, with 12 bases between them. CDR3 loop: CASTEGAPGNTIYF. In nucleotides, the CDR3 is TGTGCCAGCACTGAAGGAGCCCCTGGAAACACCATATATTTT.

This clonotype was seen a handful of times. The CDR3 spells CASRNVAESTDTQYF. Written as DNA, the CDR3 is TGTGCCAGCAGAAACGTAGCAGAAAGCACAGATACGCAGTATTTT. The chain has TRBV21-1 and TRBJ2-3. TRBV21-1 is listed as a pseudogene. CDR3 size: 15 residues.

This clonotype was seen only once. The chain is built from TRBV12-3 or TRBV12-4 and TRBJ1-2; D is undetermined. This CDR3 has 15 residues. The V and J ends lost 1 base and 0 bases respectively, with 9 bases between them. The CDR3 bases are TGTGCCAGCAGTTTAGACCTCATAGCTAACTATGGCTACACCTTC. Amino acids: CASSLDLIANYGYTF.

In its sample, this clonotype was seen a few times. The J gene is TRBJ2-3, the V gene TRBV5-1, with a possible D match to TRBD1 (5 bases). Germline V gene sequence: CDR1 SGHRS, CDR2 YFSETQ. The CDR3 is 13 amino acids. Trimming pared 0 bases from V and 5 bases from J, leaving 7 bases between. The DNA of the CDR3 is TGCGCCAGCAGCTTGGAGGGGCAAGATACGCAGTATTTT. Translating it yields CASSLEGQDTQYF. The whole variable domain, filled in from reference TRBV5-1 and TRBJ2-3, reads KAGVTQTPRYLIKTRGQQVTLSCSPISGHRSVSWYQQTPGQGLQFLFEYFSETQRNKGNFPGRFSGRQFSNSRSEMNVSTLELGDSALYLCASSLEGQDTQYFGPGTRLTVL.

The chain has TRBV12-3 or TRBV12-4 and TRBJ2-5; possibly TRBD2 for D (7 bases). V shed 3 bases and J shed 2 bases, with 13 bases lying between them. The CDR3 extends over 15 amino acids. As DNA, the CDR3 is TGTGCCAGCAGTTTGGTGGGGGGGGCTCAAGAGACCCAGTACTTC. Protein sequence: CASSLVGGAQETQYF.

The chain carries TRBV7-2 and TRBJ2-3; 8 positions match TRBD2. Germline CDR1 reads SGHTA; CDR2 reads FQGNSA. V gave up 2 bases and J gave up 5 bases; unmatched junction bases: 6. The CDR3 is 15 residues long. The CDR3 spells CASSLWRGAVDTQYF. DNA of the CDR3: TGTGCCAGCAGCTTATGGCGGGGGGCGGTAGATACGCAGTATTTT.

The rearrangement uses TRBV20-1 and TRBJ1-5; D is unclear. Per the germline V gene, CDR1 is DFQATT and CDR2 is SNEGSKA (reference sequence). V lost 5 bases to trimming and J lost 5 bases, with 16 bases between them. The CDR3 spans 14 residues. The DNA of the CDR3 is TGCAGTGCTCAAAACGTCCGTCCCGATCAGCCCCAGCATTTT. It codes for CSAQNVRPDQPQHF.

This clonotype was detected a few times. J is TRBJ1-6 and V is TRBV4-3; 11 positions match TRBD1. V dropped 0 bases and J dropped 12; count of bases not matched to a gene: 7. The CDR3 is 16 residues long. Germline lookup yields CDR1 LGHNA and CDR2 YSLEER. The CDR3 region has the DNA TGCGCCAGCAGCCAAGAAATGGACAGGGGGCTTTTACCCCTCCACTTT. Translating gives CASSQEMDRGLLPLHF.

This clonotype was detected only a few times. CDR3 DNA sequence: TGTGCCAGCAGCTCGGAAAGGGGGTCGGAGCTGTTTTTT. Amino acid sequence: CASSSERGSELFF. This chain joins TRBV11-2 and TRBJ2-2, with a weak D call TRBD1 (6 bases). V was shortened by 4 bases and J by 10 bases, with 13 bases between the two germline ends. Germline V CDR1 and CDR2: SGHAT, FQNNGV. This CDR3 comprises 13 residues.

The chain combines TRBV7-2 with TRBJ2-1, with D possibly matching TRBD1 (5 bases). This CDR3 has 14 amino acids. V lost 5 bases and J 6 bases, leaving 14 bases between the germline ends. Germline V CDR1 and CDR2: SGHTA, FQGNSA. The CDR3 region has the DNA TGTGCCAGCAGCCAAGACAGTCTCGTCAATGAGCAGTTCTTC. This encodes CASSQDSLVNEQFF.

This clonotype has only a few counts. The rearrangement joins TRBV6-5 to TRBJ2-7; 7 bases agree with TRBD1. The CDR3 consists of 13 residues. Germline CDR1 is MNHEY and CDR2 is SVGAGI. Unmatched junction bases numbered 4, after V lost 2 bases and J lost 6 bases. The CDR3 sequence: CASSYLRQGEQYF. DNA for the CDR3: TGTGCCAGCAGTTACCTTCGACAGGGCGAGCAGTACTTC.

This clonotype has just a few counts. V usage is TRBV27 and J usage is TRBJ2-7, with TRBD1 matching over 9 bases. Losses at the gene ends were 3 bases for V and 4 bases for J; bases not matched to a gene: 7. Per germline, CDR1 MNHEY and CDR2 SMNVEV (reference sequence). The CDR3 covers 15 residues. CDR3 sequence: CASSFNGQGSYEQYV. DNA for the CDR3: TGTGCCAGCAGTTTCAACGGACAGGGGTCGTACGAGCAGTACGTC.

This clonotype was counted a few times. The rearrangement links TRBV12-3 or TRBV12-4 to TRBJ2-3, with TRBD2 matching over 10 bases. Unmatched junction bases numbered 9, after V lost 3 bases and J lost 3 bases. The CDR3 is 17 residues long. The CDR3 region is CASSLERLAGTTDTQYF. The CDR3 DNA reads as TGTGCCAGCAGTTTGGAACGACTAGCGGGTACGACAGATACGCAGTATTTT.

This clonotype was detected many times. V gene TRBV4-3 combines with J gene TRBJ1-6, with a tentative D call TRBD1 (5 bases). Per germline, CDR1 LGHNA and CDR2 YSLEER. The length of the CDR3 is 17 residues. Trimming stripped 2 bases from V and 5 bases from J, with 16 bases between. The CDR3 region has the DNA TGCGCCAGCAGCCAAAACTTTGTAGGGGCTGATAATTCACCCCTCCACTTT. This gives the protein CASSQNFVGADNSPLHF.

The gene calls are TRBV19 and TRBJ1-5, with D hard to call. V was clipped by 9 bases and J by 5 bases, with 14 bases between them. Germline loops: CDR1 LNHDA, CDR2 SQIVND (reference sequence). The CDR3 is 13 amino acids. CDR3: CASRAGWYQPQHF. DNA for the CDR3: TGTGCCAGCCGGGCGGGGTGGTATCAGCCCCAGCATTTT.

This chain links TRBV11-3 with TRBJ2-1, with D perhaps assigned TRBD1 or TRBD2 (7 bases each). Germline V gives CDR1 SGHNT, CDR2 YENEEA. The CDR3 sequence is 15 residues long. Trimming shortened V by 5 bases and J by 9 bases, and 20 bases separated the two germline ends. The DNA of the CDR3 is TGTGCCAGCAGCCGCCGGGGAGGGGGCGGGGGTGAGCAGTTCTTC. Amino acid sequence: CASSRRGGGGGEQFF.

The chain combines TRBV6-5 with TRBJ2-3; no firm D call. CDR1 and CDR2 from the germline V gene are MNHEY and SVGAGI. The V end lost 0 bases, the J end lost 0 bases, and 7 bases lay between the germline ends. The CDR3 is 15 residues long. CDR3 DNA sequence: TGTGCCAGCAGTTACTCCCCTGTGAGCACAGATACGCAGTATTTT. Protein: CASSYSPVSTDTQYF.

The chain recombines TRBV12-3 or TRBV12-4 with TRBJ1-5, with D tentatively TRBD1 (5 bases). V dropped 5 bases and J dropped 2 bases, with 13 bases sitting between them. The CDR3 runs 15 residues. The CDR3 here is CASSQAGIGNQPQHF. CDR3 in DNA: TGTGCCAGCAGTCAGGCAGGGATTGGCAATCAGCCCCAGCATTTT.

In its sample, this clonotype was seen many times. The chain carries TRBV5-1 and TRBJ1-3; the D is unclear. Germline V lookup: CDR1 SGHRS, CDR2 YFSETQ. This CDR3 is 14 amino acids long. The ends were cut back, 0 bases at V and 2 bases at J, with 6 bases in the middle. The CDR3 here is CASSLEAAGNTIYF. The CDR3 nucleotides read TGCGCCAGCAGCTTGGAGGCAGCTGGAAACACCATATATTTT.

The table lists this clonotype with a few counts. The chain uses TRBV6-1 and TRBJ2-5; D perhaps matches TRBD2 (6 bases). CDR1 MNHNS and CDR2 SASEGT come from the germline V gene. Trimming shortened V by 3 bases and J by 1 base, and 12 bases separated the two germline ends. The CDR3 runs to 15 residues. The CDR3 nucleotides are TGTGCCAGCAGTGATAGCGGACAAGCCCAAGAGACCCAGTACTTC. Its translation is CASSDSGQAQETQYF.

In this sample, this clonotype turned up a few times. The rearrangement joins TRBV11-2 to TRBJ2-3; perhaps TRBD2 as D (6 bases). Germline values: CDR1 SGHAT, CDR2 FQNNGV. The CDR3 is 14 amino acids. The V end was cut by 6 bases, the J end by 2 bases, with 12 bases between. The chain's CDR3 is CASSRDFDTDTQYF. The CDR3 DNA reads as TGTGCCAGCAGTCGGGACTTCGACACAGATACGCAGTATTTT.